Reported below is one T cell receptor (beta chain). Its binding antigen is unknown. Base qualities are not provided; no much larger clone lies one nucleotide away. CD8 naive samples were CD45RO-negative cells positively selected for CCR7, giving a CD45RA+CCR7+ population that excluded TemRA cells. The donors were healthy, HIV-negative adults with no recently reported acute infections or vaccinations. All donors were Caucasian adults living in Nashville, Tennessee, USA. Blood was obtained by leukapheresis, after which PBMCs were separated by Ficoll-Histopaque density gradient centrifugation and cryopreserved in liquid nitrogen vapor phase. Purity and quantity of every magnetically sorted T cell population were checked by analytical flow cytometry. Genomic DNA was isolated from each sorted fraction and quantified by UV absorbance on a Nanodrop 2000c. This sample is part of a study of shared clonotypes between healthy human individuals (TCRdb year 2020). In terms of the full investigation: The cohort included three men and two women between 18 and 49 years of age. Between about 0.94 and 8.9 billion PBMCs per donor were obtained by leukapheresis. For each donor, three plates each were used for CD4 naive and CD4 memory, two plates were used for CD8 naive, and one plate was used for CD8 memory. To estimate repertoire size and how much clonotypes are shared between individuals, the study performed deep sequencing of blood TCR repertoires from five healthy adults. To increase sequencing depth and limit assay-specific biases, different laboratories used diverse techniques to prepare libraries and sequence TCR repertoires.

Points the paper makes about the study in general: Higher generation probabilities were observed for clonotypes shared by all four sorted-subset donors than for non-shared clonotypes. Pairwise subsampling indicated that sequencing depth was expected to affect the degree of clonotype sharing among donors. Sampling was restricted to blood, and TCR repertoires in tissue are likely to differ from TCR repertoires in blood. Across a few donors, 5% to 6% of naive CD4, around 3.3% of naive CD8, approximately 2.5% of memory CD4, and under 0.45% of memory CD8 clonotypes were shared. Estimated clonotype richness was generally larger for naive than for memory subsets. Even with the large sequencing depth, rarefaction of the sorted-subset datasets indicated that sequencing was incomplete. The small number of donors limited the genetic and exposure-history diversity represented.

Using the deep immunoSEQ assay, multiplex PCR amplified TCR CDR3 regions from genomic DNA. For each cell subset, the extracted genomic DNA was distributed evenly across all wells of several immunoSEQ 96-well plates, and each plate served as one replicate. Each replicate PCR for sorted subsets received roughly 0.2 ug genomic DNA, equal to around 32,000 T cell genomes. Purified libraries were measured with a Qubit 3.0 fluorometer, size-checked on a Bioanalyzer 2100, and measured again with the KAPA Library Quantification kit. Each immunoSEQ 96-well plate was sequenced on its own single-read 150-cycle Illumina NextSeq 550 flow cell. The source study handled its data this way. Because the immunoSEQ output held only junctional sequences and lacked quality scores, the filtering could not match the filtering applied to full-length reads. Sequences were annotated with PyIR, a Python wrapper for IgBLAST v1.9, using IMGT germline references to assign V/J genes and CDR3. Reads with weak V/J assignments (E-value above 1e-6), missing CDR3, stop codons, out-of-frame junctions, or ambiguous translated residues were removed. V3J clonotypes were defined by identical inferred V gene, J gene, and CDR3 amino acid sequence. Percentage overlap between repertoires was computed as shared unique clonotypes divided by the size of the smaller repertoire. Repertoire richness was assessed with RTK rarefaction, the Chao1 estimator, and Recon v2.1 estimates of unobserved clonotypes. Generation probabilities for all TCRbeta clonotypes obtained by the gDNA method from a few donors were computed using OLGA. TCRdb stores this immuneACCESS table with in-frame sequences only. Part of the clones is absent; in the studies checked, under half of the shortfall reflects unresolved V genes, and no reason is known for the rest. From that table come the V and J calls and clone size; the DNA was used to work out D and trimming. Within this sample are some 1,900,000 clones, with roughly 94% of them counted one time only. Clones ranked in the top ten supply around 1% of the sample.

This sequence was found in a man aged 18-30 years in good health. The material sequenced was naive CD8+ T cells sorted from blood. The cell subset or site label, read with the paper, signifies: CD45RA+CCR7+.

The bases are TGTGCCAGCAGCTTAGCGGTGGCAGAACAAGAGACCCAGTACTTC. Protein translation: CASSLAVAEQETQYF. The chain is assembled from TRBV11-2 and TRBJ2-5; the D gene assignment is ambiguous. Its CDR3 holds 15 amino acids, cysteine through phenylalanine. Just the 45-base CDR3 DNA is kept, in frame starting at base 1. V is cut by 1 base and J by 2 bases, and the space between the germline ends is 11 bases. Looking up the germline V gene yields CDR1 SGHAT and CDR2 FQNNGV.